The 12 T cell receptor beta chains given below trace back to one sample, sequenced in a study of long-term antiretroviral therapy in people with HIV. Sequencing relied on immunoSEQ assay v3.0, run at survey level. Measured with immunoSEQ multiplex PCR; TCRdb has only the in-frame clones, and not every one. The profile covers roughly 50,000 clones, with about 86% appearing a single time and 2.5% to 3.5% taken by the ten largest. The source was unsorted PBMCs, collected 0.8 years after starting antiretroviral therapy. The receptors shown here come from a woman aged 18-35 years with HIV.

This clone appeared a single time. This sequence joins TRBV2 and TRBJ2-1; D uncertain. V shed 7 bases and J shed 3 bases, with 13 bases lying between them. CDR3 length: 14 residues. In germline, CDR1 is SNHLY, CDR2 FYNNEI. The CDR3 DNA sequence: TGTGCCAGCATGGTTAGTAGATTCTACAATGAGCAGTTCTTC. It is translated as CASMVSRFYNEQFF.

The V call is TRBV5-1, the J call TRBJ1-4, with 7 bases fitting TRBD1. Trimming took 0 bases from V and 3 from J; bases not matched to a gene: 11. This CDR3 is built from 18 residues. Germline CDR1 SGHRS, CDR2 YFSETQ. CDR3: CASSLAARDRVANEKLFF. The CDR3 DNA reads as TGCGCCAGCAGCTTGGCGGCCAGAGACAGGGTTGCTAATGAAAAACTGTTTTTT. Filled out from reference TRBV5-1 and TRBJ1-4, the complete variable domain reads KAGVTQTPRYLIKTRGQQVTLSCSPISGHRSVSWYQQTPGQGLQFLFEYFSETQRNKGNFPGRFSGRQFSNSRSEMNVSTLELGDSALYLCASSLAARDRVANEKLFFGSGTQLSVL.

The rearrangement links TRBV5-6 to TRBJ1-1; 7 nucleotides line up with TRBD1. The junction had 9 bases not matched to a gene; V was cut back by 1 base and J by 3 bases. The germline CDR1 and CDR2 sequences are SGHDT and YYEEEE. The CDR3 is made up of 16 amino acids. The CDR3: CASSLRGQLGDTEAFF. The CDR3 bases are TGTGCCAGCAGCTTGAGGGGGCAGCTGGGTGACACTGAAGCTTTCTTT.

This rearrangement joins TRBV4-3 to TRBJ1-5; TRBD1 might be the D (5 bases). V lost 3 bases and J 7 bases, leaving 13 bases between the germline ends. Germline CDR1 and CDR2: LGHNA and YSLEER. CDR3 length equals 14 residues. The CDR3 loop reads CASSQGGSYQPQHF. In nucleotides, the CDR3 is TGCGCCAGCAGCCAGGGGGGATCGTACCAGCCCCAGCATTTT.

The CDR3 DNA reads as TGCGCCAGCAGCCTAGGACAGGGCTACGAGCAGTACTTC. This encodes CASSLGQGYEQYF. This rearrangement joins TRBV4-3 to TRBJ2-7; the match to TRBD1 covers 8 bases. Per the germline V gene, CDR1 is LGHNA and CDR2 is YSLEER. There are 13 residues in the CDR3. V was clipped by 4 bases and J by 3 bases; unmatched bases: 2.

CDR3 nucleotides: TGTGCCAGCAGCGGGATAGATTCCTACGAGCAGTACTTC. Translation: CASSGIDSYEQYF. The gene calls are TRBV5-5 and TRBJ2-7; unclear D gene. With 4 bases removed from V and 1 base from J, the gap between germline ends came to 9 bases. This CDR3 has 13 residues. Per the germline V gene, CDR1 is SGHKS and CDR2 is YYEKEE (reference sequence). Drawing the rest from reference TRBV5-5 and TRBJ2-7, the complete variable domain is DAGVTQSPTHLIKTRGQQVTLRCSPISGHKSVSWYQQVLGQGPQFIFQYYEKEERGRGNFPDRFSARQFPNYSSELNVNALLLGDSALYLCASSGIDSYEQYFGPGTRLTVT.

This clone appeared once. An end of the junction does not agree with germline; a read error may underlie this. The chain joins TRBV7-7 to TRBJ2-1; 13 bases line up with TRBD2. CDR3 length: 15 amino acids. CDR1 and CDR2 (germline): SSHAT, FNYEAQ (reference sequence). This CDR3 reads CASSQDPGLAGEQFF. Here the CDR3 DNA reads TGTGCTAGCAGCCAAGACCCGGGACTAGCGGGGGAGCAGTTCTTC.

The CDR3 is CASSEFGPGREQYF. In DNA, the CDR3 is TGTGCCAGCAGTGAATTCGGACCGGGGAGGGAGCAGTACTTC. This rearrangement joins TRBV6-1 to TRBJ2-7; possible D gene TRBD2, 6 bases. This CDR3 spans 14 amino acids. The germline gives CDR1 MNHNS, CDR2 SASEGT. V dropped 2 bases and J dropped 7 bases, with 15 bases sitting between them.

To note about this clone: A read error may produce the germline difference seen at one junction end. DNA of the CDR3: TGTGCTAGCAGCTTAGTTCAGTACGAGCAGTACTTC. Its protein product is CASSLVQYEQYF. The chain employs TRBV7-7 and TRBJ2-7; D is uncertain. The CDR3 is 12 residues long. CDR1 SSHAT and CDR2 FNYEAQ come from the germline V gene (reference sequence).

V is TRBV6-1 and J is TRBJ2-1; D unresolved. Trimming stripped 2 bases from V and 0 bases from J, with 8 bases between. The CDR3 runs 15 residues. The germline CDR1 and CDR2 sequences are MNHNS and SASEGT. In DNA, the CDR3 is TGTGCCAGCAGTGAACTGACGAGCTCCTACAATGAGCAGTTCTTC. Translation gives CASSELTSSYNEQFF.

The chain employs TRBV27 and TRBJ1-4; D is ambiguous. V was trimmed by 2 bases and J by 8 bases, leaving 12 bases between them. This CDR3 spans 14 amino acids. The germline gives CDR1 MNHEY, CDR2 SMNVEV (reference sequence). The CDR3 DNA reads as TGTGCCAGCAGTTTAGCATACATGGGCGAAAAACTGTTTTTT. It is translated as CASSLAYMGEKLFF.

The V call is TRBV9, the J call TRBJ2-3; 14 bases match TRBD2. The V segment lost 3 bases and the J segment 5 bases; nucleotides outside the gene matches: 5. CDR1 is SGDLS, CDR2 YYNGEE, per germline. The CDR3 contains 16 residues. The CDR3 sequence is CASSATSGRAGDTQYF. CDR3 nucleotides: TGTGCCAGCAGCGCGACTAGCGGGAGGGCCGGAGATACGCAGTATTTT.